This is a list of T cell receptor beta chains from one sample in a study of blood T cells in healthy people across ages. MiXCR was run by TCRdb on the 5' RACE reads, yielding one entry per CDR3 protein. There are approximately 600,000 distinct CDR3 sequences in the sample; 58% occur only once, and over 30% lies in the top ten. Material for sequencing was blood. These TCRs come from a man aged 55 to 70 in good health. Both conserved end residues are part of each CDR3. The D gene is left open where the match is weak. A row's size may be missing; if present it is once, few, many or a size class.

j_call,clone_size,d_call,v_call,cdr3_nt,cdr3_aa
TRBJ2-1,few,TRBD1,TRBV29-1,TGCAGCGTCCGGGACAGGACAACGTTGGTCTACAATGAGCAGTTCTTC,CSVRDRTTLVYNEQFF
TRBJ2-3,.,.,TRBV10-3,TGTGCCGTAAGAGGGGTCACAGATACGCAGTATTTT,CAVRGVTDTQYF
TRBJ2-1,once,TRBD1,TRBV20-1,TGCAGTGCTACCAGGACAGGGACCTACAATGAGCAGTTCTTC,CSATRTGTYNEQFF
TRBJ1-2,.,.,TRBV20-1,TGCAGTGCTAGAGATGACGGGTACTATGGCTACACCTTC,CSARDDGYYGYTF
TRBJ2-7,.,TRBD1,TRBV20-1,TGCAGTGCTACTGAGGGACAGGGGATCGAGCAGTACTTC,CSATEGQGIEQYF
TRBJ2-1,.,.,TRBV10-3,TGTGCCATCAGGGATGGGGGCCGTTACAATGAGCAGTTCTTC,CAIRDGGRYNEQFF
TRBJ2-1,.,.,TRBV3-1,TGTGCCAGCAGCCAAGTCTTAGGGAACAATGAGCAGTTCTTC,CASSQVLGNNEQFF
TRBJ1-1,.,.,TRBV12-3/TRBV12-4,TGTGCCAGCAGTTTCGGCAAAGACACTGAAGCTTTCTTT,CASSFGKDTEAFF
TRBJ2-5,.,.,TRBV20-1,TGCAGTGCCATCAGTCTCCGTGAGACCCAGTACTTC,CSAISLRETQYF
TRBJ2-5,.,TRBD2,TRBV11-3,TGTGCCAGCAGCCCGGGACTAGCGGATAAAGAGACCCAGTACTTC,CASSPGLADKETQYF
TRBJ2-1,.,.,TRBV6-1,TGTGCCAGCGTGGATAGCGGAACCTACAATGAGCAGTTCTTC,CASVDSGTYNEQFF
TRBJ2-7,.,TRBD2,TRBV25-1,TGTGCCATCTCGACTAGCGGGGGCTACGAGCAGTACTTC,CAISTSGGYEQYF
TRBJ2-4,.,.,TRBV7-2,TGTGCCAGCAGCTTATCGCTAGTAGGAAACATTCAGTACTTC,CASSLSLVGNIQYF
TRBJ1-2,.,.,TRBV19,TGTGCCAGTAGTATGGACCCCGGGACGGAGAGAGGCTACACCTTC,CASSMDPGTERGYTF
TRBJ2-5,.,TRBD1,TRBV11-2,TGTGCCAGCAGCTTAGACGGCCCAGGGGGCGAAGAGACCCAGTACTTC,CASSLDGPGGEETQYF
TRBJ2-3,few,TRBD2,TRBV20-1,TGCAGTGCTAGACCGGGACTAGCGGGCCGACACGATACGCAGTATTTT,CSARPGLAGRHDTQYF
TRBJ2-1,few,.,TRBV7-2,TGTGCCAGCAGCTTAGGTGCGGTCCCCTACAATGAGCAGTTCTTC,CASSLGAVPYNEQFF
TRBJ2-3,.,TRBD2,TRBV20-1,TGCAGTGCTTTCGGACTAGCGGGAACAGATACGCAGTATTTT,CSAFGLAGTDTQYF
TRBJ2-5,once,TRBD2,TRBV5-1,TGCGCCAGCACGGTAGCGGGGGGGGCCCAAGAGACCCAGTACTTC,CASTVAGGAQETQYF
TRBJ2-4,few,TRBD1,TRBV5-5,TGTGCCAGCAGCGCCCGGGACAGGACTTTAGCCAAAAACATTCAGTACTTC,CASSARDRTLAKNIQYF
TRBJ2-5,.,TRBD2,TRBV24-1,TGTGCCACCAGTGATCGGGGGGGCCAAGAGACCCAGTACTTC,CATSDRGGQETQYF
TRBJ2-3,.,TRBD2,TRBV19,TGTGCCAGTAGCGGACTAGCGACGCAGACAGATACGCAGTATTTT,CASSGLATQTDTQYF
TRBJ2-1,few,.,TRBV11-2,TGTGCCAGCAGCTTAGGTCGACAGACCAATGAGCAGTTCTTC,CASSLGRQTNEQFF
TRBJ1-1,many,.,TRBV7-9,TGTGCCAGCAGCTTCATGGGGGGCGGCCGCATGAACACTGAAGCTTTCTTT,CASSFMGGGRMNTEAFF
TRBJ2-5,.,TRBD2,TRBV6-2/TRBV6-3,TGTGCCAGCAGTTACTCCGCCCGACTAGCGGGGGACCAAGAGACCCAGTACTTC,CASSYSARLAGDQETQYF
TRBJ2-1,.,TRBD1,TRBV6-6,TGTGCCAGCAAGACCGGGACAGGGGACAATGAGCAGTTCTTC,CASKTGTGDNEQFF
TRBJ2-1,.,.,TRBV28,TGTGCCAGCAATCAGGGGGGTAGTTCCTACAATGAGCAGTTCTTC,CASNQGGSSYNEQFF
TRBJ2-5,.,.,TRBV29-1,TGCAGCGTTGAAGGTACAGGGCACGAGACCCAGTACTTC,CSVEGTGHETQYF
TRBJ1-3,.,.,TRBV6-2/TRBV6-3,TGTGCCAGCGGGGGCGGACTCGCCGGAAACACCATATATTTT,CASGGGLAGNTIYF
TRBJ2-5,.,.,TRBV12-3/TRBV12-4,TGTGCCAGCAGGTTTAGGAGAAATCAAGAGACCCAGTACTTC,CASRFRRNQETQYF
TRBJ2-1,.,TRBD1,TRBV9,TGTGCCAGCAGCCCGACGGGACAGAGCTACAATGAGCAGTTCTTC,CASSPTGQSYNEQFF
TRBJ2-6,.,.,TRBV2,TGTGCCAGACAGACTGAGTCTGGGGCCAACGTCCTGACTTTC,CARQTESGANVLTF
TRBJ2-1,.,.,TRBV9,TGTGCCAGCAGCGTACGAGACACTGCCCTTGGTGATGAGCAGTTCTTC,CASSVRDTALGDEQFF
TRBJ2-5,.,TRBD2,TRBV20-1,TGCAGTGCTAGAGTCCTCCCAGCGGGGGGACTCCAAGAGACCCAGTACTTC,CSARVLPAGGLQETQYF
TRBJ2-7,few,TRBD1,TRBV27,TGTGCCAGCAGTTTATTGGGACAGTCCTACGAGCAGTACTTC,CASSLLGQSYEQYF
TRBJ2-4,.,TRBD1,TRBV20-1,TGCAGTGCTAGGGTAGTTGGGACAGGGAGCATTCAGTACTTC,CSARVVGTGSIQYF
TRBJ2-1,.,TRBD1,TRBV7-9,TGTGCCAGCAGCTCCCCCGGGACAGGGGGCAACAATGAGCAGTTCTTC,CASSSPGTGGNNEQFF
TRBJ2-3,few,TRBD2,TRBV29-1,TGCAGCGTTCGTCGGGGGGTGGGGACAGATACGCAGTATTTT,CSVRRGVGTDTQYF
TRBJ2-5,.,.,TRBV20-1,TGCAGTGCTATTCGGGGTCTCCAAGAGACCCAGTACTTC,CSAIRGLQETQYF
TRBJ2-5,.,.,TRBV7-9,TGTGCCAGCAGCTCCGACACAACCCAAGAGACCCAGTACTTC,CASSSDTTQETQYF
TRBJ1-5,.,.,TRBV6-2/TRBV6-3,TGTGCCAGCAGTTCCCCTAACACGGGAGCGGGCAATCAGCCCCAGCATTTT,CASSSPNTGAGNQPQHF
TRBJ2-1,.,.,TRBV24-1,TGTGCCACCAGTGATCTCGGAAGGGGTGAGCGGTTCTTC,CATSDLGRGERFF
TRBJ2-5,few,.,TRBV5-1,TGCGCCAGCAGCTTGGTTCCGGGGGTGGTGGAGACCCAGTACTTC,CASSLVPGVVETQYF
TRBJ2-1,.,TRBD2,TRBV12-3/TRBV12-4,TGTGCCAGCTTCTCCGGCGGGGGGCGGGCCAATGAGCAGTTCTTC,CASFSGGGRANEQFF
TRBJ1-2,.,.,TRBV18,TGTGCCAGCTCACCCCGAGGGGAAGGCTACACCTTC,CASSPRGEGYTF
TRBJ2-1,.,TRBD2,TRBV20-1,TGCAGTGCCCATAGCGGGGGGGCCCGCAATGAGCAGTTCTTC,CSAHSGGARNEQFF
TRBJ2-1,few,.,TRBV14,TGTGCCAGCAGCGACCCCCTGACTAGGGCTAAGTTCTTC,CASSDPLTRAKFF
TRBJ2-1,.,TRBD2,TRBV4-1,TGCGCCAGCAGCCAAGAGGGGACTAGCGGGGGCCCGAGCTCCTACAATGAGCAGTTCTTC,CASSQEGTSGGPSSYNEQFF
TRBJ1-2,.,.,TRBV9,TGTGCCAGCAGCGAAACCACAGGTGATAACTATGGCTACACCTTC,CASSETTGDNYGYTF
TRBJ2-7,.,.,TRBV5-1,TGCGCCAGCAGCGCCGCTACTAGCAGGGGGGACGAGCAGTACTTC,CASSAATSRGDEQYF
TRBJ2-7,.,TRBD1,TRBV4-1,TGCGCCAGCAGCCAAGTGGACAGGGGCTCCTACGAGCAGTACTTC,CASSQVDRGSYEQYF
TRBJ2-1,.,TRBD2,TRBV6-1,TGTGCCAGCACCGGGACTAGCGGGTACAATGAGCAGTTCTTC,CASTGTSGYNEQFF
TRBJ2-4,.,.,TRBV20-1,TGCAGGGCTAGTTTCAGCCTAGCCAAAAACATTCAGTACTTC,CRASFSLAKNIQYF